This entry lists 25 T cell receptor beta chains sequenced from one sample in a study of STAT5B mutations in CD4+ large granular lymphocyte leukemia. Measured with immunoSEQ multiplex PCR; TCRdb has only the in-frame clones, and not every one. The table includes around 30,000 clones, just under 75% detected once. Source material: CD4+ T cells from blood buffy coats. The receptors originated from a human donor in good health.

The V gene is TRBV7-8, the J gene TRBJ2-7, with D perhaps matching TRBD1 (6 bases). The CDR3 runs 14 residues. Germline CDR1 is SGHVS and CDR2 is FQNEAQ. The V end lost 2 bases, the J end lost 7 bases, and 15 bases lay between the germline ends. As DNA, the CDR3 is TGTGCCAGCAGCTTATTTCAGGGGAGTAAGGAGCAGTACGTC. Translating it yields CASSLFQGSKEQYV.

The chain links TRBV29-1 to TRBJ2-3; 11 positions match TRBD2. The germline gives CDR1 SQVTM, CDR2 ANQGSEA. The CDR3 is made up of 14 amino acids. V lost 7 bases, J lost 5 bases, and 8 bases stayed unmatched. The CDR3 bases are TGCAGCGGGAAGCTAGCGGGAGGTATAGATACGCAGTATTTT. Protein product: CSGKLAGGIDTQYF.

The chain joins TRBV5-1 to TRBJ2-1; no reliable D call. In germline, CDR1 is SGHRS, CDR2 YFSETQ. The germline V and J ends were trimmed by 0 bases and 8 bases, with 6 bases remaining between them. The CDR3 runs to 12 residues. In nucleotides, the CDR3 is TGCGCCAGCAGCTTGGGTGGGCATGAGCAGTTCTTC. Protein sequence: CASSLGGHEQFF.

The J gene is TRBJ1-1, the V gene TRBV27; possibly TRBD1 for D (5 bases). In germline, CDR1 is MNHEY, CDR2 SMNVEV (reference sequence). CDR3 length: 14 amino acids. V was cut by 7 bases and J by 1 base, with 13 bases left in between. Here the CDR3 reads CASKSLQGNTEAFF. In DNA, the CDR3 is TGTGCCAGCAAGTCCCTCCAGGGGAACACTGAAGCTTTCTTT.

This chain uses TRBV6-1 with TRBJ1-2; D unclear. CDR1 MNHNS and CDR2 SASEGT come from the germline V gene. Trimming left V 1 base short and J 9 bases short, with 15 bases between. The CDR3 totals 14 residues. This CDR3 is CASSEEPRTRSYTF. The DNA of the CDR3 is TGTGCCAGCAGTGAAGAGCCCAGGACGAGGAGCTACACCTTC.

The chain combines TRBV19 with TRBJ1-6; TRBD1 might be the D (5 bases). This CDR3 is built from 14 residues. Trimming shortened V by 5 bases and J by 9 bases, and 14 bases separated the two germline ends. In germline, CDR1 is LNHDA, CDR2 SQIVND (reference sequence). Here the CDR3 reads CASSGDWGSSPLHF. CDR3 in DNA: TGTGCCAGTAGTGGGGACTGGGGGTCTTCACCCCTCCACTTT.

This clone appeared a few times. The chain recombines TRBV7-2 with TRBJ2-1; possible D gene TRBD2, 6 bases. Germline CDR1 SGHTA, CDR2 FQGNSA. The CDR3 length is 15 residues. Trimming removed 5 bases at V and 4 bases at J, with 15 bases between. The CDR3 DNA sequence: TGTGCCAGCAGCATTGGGACGGACTATTACAATGAGCAGTTCTTC. This gives the protein CASSIGTDYYNEQFF.

The table lists this clone with a few counts. This chain links TRBV19 with TRBJ2-2; 7 nucleotides line up with TRBD1. The CDR3 runs to 13 residues. With 7 bases clipped from V and 3 bases from J, the junction kept 2 bases outside the gene matches. Germline V lookup: CDR1 LNHDA, CDR2 SQIVND (reference sequence). CDR3 coding DNA: TGTGCCAGTATCAGGGGGTACACCGGGGAGCTGTTTTTT. Translated, it gives CASIRGYTGELFF. The complete variable domain, with remaining parts taken from reference TRBV19 and TRBJ2-2, reads DGGITQSPKYLFRKEGQNVTLSCEQNLNHDAMYWYRQDPGQGLRLIYYSQIVNDFQKGDIAEGYSVSREKKESFPLTVTSAQKNPTAFYLCASIRGYTGELFFGEGSRLTVL.

The chain employs TRBV29-1 and TRBJ1-1; no reliable D call. Germline CDR1 is SQVTM and CDR2 is ANQGSEA. CDR3 length equals 13 residues. V shed 6 bases and J shed 3 bases, with 14 bases lying between them. The DNA for the CDR3 is TGCAGCGTCCGGGTCCTGAGGGACACTGAAGCTTTCTTT. Residues: CSVRVLRDTEAFF.

The gene calls are TRBV6-6 and TRBJ1-3; D perhaps matches TRBD1 (6 bases). Germline lookup yields CDR1 MNHNY and CDR2 SVGAGI (reference sequence). The V end was cut by 6 bases, the J end by 0 bases, with 12 bases between. This CDR3 contains 15 residues. The CDR3 DNA reads as TGTGCCAGCAGAATAGGGGGGGCCTCTGGAAACACCATATATTTT. Its protein is CASRIGGASGNTIYF.

This chain connects TRBV15 to TRBJ2-1, with D unclear. Trimming cost V 0 bases and J 3 bases, with 12 bases left between them. Germline V gene lookup returns CDR1 LNHNV and CDR2 YYDKDF (reference sequence). This CDR3 spans 16 amino acids. The CDR3 is CATSRDLRSRYNEQFF. DNA for the CDR3: TGTGCCACCAGCAGAGATCTTAGAAGCCGCTACAATGAGCAGTTCTTC.

This clone was observed a handful of times. The rearrangement uses TRBV29-1 and TRBJ1-2; D is unclear. Germline CDR1 SQVTM, CDR2 ANQGSEA. Deletions cut 1 base from V and 2 bases from J, with 8 bases between. The CDR3 runs to 13 residues. This chain's CDR3 is CSVEGLENYGYTF. CDR3 coding DNA: TGCAGCGTTGAAGGGCTAGAGAACTATGGCTACACCTTC.

The J gene is TRBJ2-7, the V gene TRBV5-6; D is perhaps TRBD2 (5 bases). Trimming cost V 6 bases and J 1 base, with 14 bases left between them. The length of the CDR3 is 14 residues. Germline assignment: CDR1 SGHDT and CDR2 YYEEEE. As DNA, the CDR3 is TGTGCCAGCACCCCGGGATACGATTCCTACGAGCAGTACTTC. It encodes CASTPGYDSYEQYF.

This chain uses TRBV11-3 with TRBJ2-3; TRBD2 agrees at 7 bases. This CDR3 has 13 amino acids. Trimming at V came to 1 base and at J to 6 bases, leaving 1 base not matched to a gene. Germline assignment: CDR1 SGHNT and CDR2 YENEEA. This CDR3 reads CASSLAGGDTQYF. The CDR3 bases are TGTGCCAGCAGCTTAGCCGGGGGGGATACGCAGTATTTT.

This clone was recorded a few times. This chain joins TRBV29-1 and TRBJ1-1, with 7 bases fitting TRBD1. The CDR3 is made up of 12 amino acids. V lost 7 bases to trimming and J lost 2 bases; unmatched junction nucleotides: 4. The V gene's germline CDR1 is SQVTM and CDR2 ANQGSEA. The CDR3 is CSATGLNTEAFF. The CDR3 region has the DNA TGCAGCGCGACAGGGCTTAACACTGAAGCTTTCTTT.

In DNA, the CDR3 is TGTGCCAGCTCACCGACCTACATGACTGAAGCTTTCTTT. It encodes CASSPTYMTEAFF. The chain is built from TRBV18 and TRBJ1-1, with no clear D. V shed 3 bases and J shed 5 bases, with 10 bases lying between them. CDR1 is KGHSH, CDR2 LQKENI, per germline. The CDR3 covers 13 residues.

V is TRBV27 and J is TRBJ1-2; 7 bases line up with TRBD1. The CDR3 has 14 amino acids. Losses at the gene ends were 2 bases for V and 4 bases for J; bases not matched to a gene: 4. CDR1 and CDR2 (germline): MNHEY, SMNVEV (reference sequence). The CDR3 DNA reads TGTGCCAGCAGTTTAAGGGACAGATCCTATGGCTACACCTTC. This encodes CASSLRDRSYGYTF.

The rearrangement joins TRBV9 to TRBJ2-1, with 10 nucleotides matching TRBD2. The CDR3 length is 14 residues. The junction had 6 bases not matched to a gene; V was cut back by 5 bases and J by 7 bases. CDR1 and CDR2 from the germline V gene are SGDLS and YYNGEE. The CDR3 region has the DNA TGTGCCAGCAGTGCTAGCGGGGGCCTGAATGAGCAGTTCTTC. This sequence encodes CASSASGGLNEQFF.

This chain links TRBV28 with TRBJ1-1, with D uncertain. The V end was cut by 4 bases, the J end by 0 bases, with 9 bases between. This CDR3 region has 14 residues. Per the germline V gene, CDR1 is MDHEN and CDR2 is SYDVKM. The CDR3 protein is CASSSRLMNTEAFF. As DNA, the CDR3 is TGTGCCAGCAGTTCCCGCCTTATGAACACTGAAGCTTTCTTT.

This chain uses TRBV9 with TRBJ2-2; TRBD1 aligns across 7 bases. CDR3 length equals 15 residues. CDR1 and CDR2 (germline): SGDLS, YYNGEE. V dropped 2 bases and J dropped 7; count of bases not matched to a gene: 8. CDR3 loop: CASSVGTALVGELFF. The CDR3 nucleotides read TGTGCCAGCAGCGTTGGGACAGCTTTGGTCGGGGAGCTGTTTTTT.

This clone was recorded a few times. This chain joins TRBV28 and TRBJ2-7; 9 bases align to TRBD1. The CDR3 has 18 amino acids. Trimming at V came to 4 bases and at J to 0 bases, leaving 13 bases not matched to a gene. Looked up from germline, CDR1 is MDHEN and CDR2 is SYDVKM. For the CDR3, the DNA is TGTGCCAGCAGTTCACCCGGGACAGGGAGGGGCAGCTCCTACGAGCAGTACGTC. It specifies CASSSPGTGRGSSYEQYV.

J is TRBJ2-3 and V is TRBV14; D possibly corresponds to TRBD1 (5 bases). Trimming took off 1 base at V and 1 base at J, with 9 bases between the two ends. The CDR3 covers 15 residues. Germline CDR1 and CDR2: SGHDN and FVKESK. CDR3 protein: CASSQGSRGTDTQYF. CDR3 in DNA: TGTGCCAGCAGCCAAGGCTCCAGGGGCACAGATACGCAGTATTTT.

The chain couples TRBV5-4 to TRBJ2-7; 10 bases are a match to TRBD1. V lost 4 bases, J lost 5 bases, and 3 bases stayed unmatched. The CDR3 extends over 13 amino acids. CDR1 SGHNT and CDR2 YYREEE come from the germline V gene (reference sequence). CDR3 in DNA: TGTGCCAGCAGCCCCGACAGGGGGCACGAGCAGTACTTC. This gives the protein CASSPDRGHEQYF.

This rearrangement joins TRBV2 to TRBJ2-5, with D unclear. The germline V gene encodes CDR1 SNHLY and CDR2 FYNNEI. CDR3 size: 14 residues. The V gene lost 6 bases and the J gene lost 7 bases, with 18 bases spanning the gap. The DNA of the CDR3 is TGTGCCAGCAGGCGCGACGGAGAGATAGGGACCCAGTACTTC. It specifies CASRRDGEIGTQYF. The variable domain in full, completed from reference TRBV2 and TRBJ2-5, reads EPEVTQTPSHQVTQMGQEVILRCVPISNHLYFYWYRQILGQKVEFLVSFYNNEISEKSEIFDDQFSVERPDGSNFTLKIRSTKLEDSAMYFCASRRDGEIGTQYFGPGTRLLVL.

This chain joins TRBV30 and TRBJ1-2; D is undetermined. In germline, CDR1 is GTSNPN, CDR2 SVGIG (reference sequence). The CDR3 is 13 residues long. V lost 2 bases, J lost 7 bases, and 14 bases lay in between. CDR3 bases: TGTGCCTGGAGTCCGGGCCCGGCGGCTGGCTACACCTTC. It translates to CAWSPGPAAGYTF.